These 21 T cell receptor beta chains were sequenced from one sample in a study of CXCR3-negative and CXCR3-positive naive CD8 T cells. UMI-labeled 5' RACE TRB cDNA libraries were prepared from the cells. TCRdb reprocessed the 5' RACE reads and keeps a single row for each CDR3 protein, giving no DNA. This repertoire comprises 30,000 to 40,000 distinct CDR3 sequences; its ten largest clones make up about 14%. The specimen was memory CD8+ T cells from blood. These receptors were obtained from a human donor in good health. Some clones in this sample may be carry-over from other donors' samples.

The J gene is TRBJ2-3, the V gene TRBV6-4; TCRdb's D call, TRBD1, is unchecked because there is no DNA. CDR3 length: 15 amino acids. Germline-derived CDR1 and CDR2 are MRHNA and SNTAGT. The CDR3: CASSAGTGGADTQYF.

CDR3 sequence reads: CASSDGTETDTQYF. The chain has TRBV25-1 and TRBJ2-3; absent DNA, TCRdb's TRBD1 call cannot be checked. CDR3 length equals 14 residues. Germline CDR1 reads MGHDK; CDR2 reads SYGVNS.

The V call is TRBV4-1, the J call TRBJ2-7; the D gene TCRdb calls, TRBD2, cannot be checked with no DNA. This CDR3 has 16 residues. In germline, CDR1 is MGHRA, CDR2 YSYEKL. This CDR3 reads CASSQAQLAGGHEQYF.

The rearrangement joins TRBV6-2 or TRBV6-3 to TRBJ2-7; the TCRdb D gene call, TRBD1, has no DNA to confirm it. CDR1 is MNHEY and CDR2 is SVGEGT in the germline V gene. The length of the CDR3 is 14 residues. CDR3 loop: CASSQQDGAYEQYF.

This chain uses TRBV2 with TRBJ2-6. The CDR3 loop spans 16 amino acids. Germline CDR1 and CDR2: SNHLY and FYNNEI. CDR3 amino acids: CASSELWGSGANVLTF.

The chain couples TRBV3-1 to TRBJ2-7; TCRdb's D call of TRBD1 is untestable without DNA. This CDR3 is built from 15 residues. Germline V lookup: CDR1 LGHDT, CDR2 YNNKEL (reference sequence). CDR3 region: CASSQEGGRSYEQYF.

The chain combines TRBV5-1 with TRBJ2-7; TCRdb outputs TRBD1, but without DNA this stays unchecked. This CDR3 spans 14 amino acids. Germline V gives CDR1 SGHRS, CDR2 YFSETQ. The CDR3 region is CASSPPGVPYEQYF.

This CDR3 reads CASSQDLNGPNTEAFF. The rearrangement joins TRBV3-1 to TRBJ1-1. The germline V gene encodes CDR1 LGHDT and CDR2 YNNKEL (reference sequence). This CDR3 is 16 amino acids long.

This clonotype is called medium-sized based on its frequency. J is TRBJ1-2 and V is TRBV15; absent DNA, TCRdb's TRBD1 call cannot be checked. This CDR3 has 15 amino acids. Germline lookup yields CDR1 LNHNV and CDR2 YYDKDF (reference sequence). Here the CDR3 reads CATSSGQILNYGYTF.

The chain's CDR3 is CASSPTHRNEQFF. The rearrangement joins TRBV12-3 or TRBV12-4 to TRBJ2-1. CDR3 length: 13 residues.

This CDR3 reads CASSLFGREPQHF. The chain uses TRBV12-3 or TRBV12-4 and TRBJ1-5. The CDR3 spans 13 residues.

CDR3 in amino acids: CAIGTDSYNEQFF. The chain carries TRBV7-8 and TRBJ2-1; TCRdb designates TRBD1, a call that cannot be tested without DNA. CDR3 size: 13 residues. Germline V CDR1 and CDR2: SGHVS, FQNEAQ.

V and J are TRBV6-5 and TRBJ2-7; without DNA, the TCRdb call of TRBD1 cannot be checked. Germline CDR1 reads MNHEY; CDR2 reads SVGAGI. This CDR3 spans 13 amino acids. The CDR3 is CASSTGRAYEQYF.

V gene TRBV29-1 combines with J gene TRBJ1-2; without DNA, the TCRdb call of TRBD1 cannot be checked. Germline CDR1 and CDR2: SQVTM and ANQGSEA. The CDR3 consists of 12 residues. The CDR3: CSVRTGTYGYTF.

The chain couples TRBV20-1 to TRBJ2-2. Germline V gene data show CDR1 as DFQATT and CDR2 as SNEGSKA (reference sequence). The CDR3 length is 14 residues. CDR3 protein: CSARAGGETGELFF.

The chain recombines TRBV19 with TRBJ2-1. Germline CDR1 reads LNHDA; CDR2 reads SQIVND (reference sequence). CDR3 size: 12 residues. CDR3 sequence: CASSTDPNEQFF.

The chain joins TRBV9 to TRBJ2-7; TCRdb selects TRBD1, and the lack of DNA leaves this call unchecked. Germline loops: CDR1 SGDLS, CDR2 YYNGEE. This CDR3 is built from 15 residues. The chain's CDR3 is CASSPDGGGPYEQYF.

The gene calls are TRBV6-2 or TRBV6-3 and TRBJ2-1; TCRdb outputs TRBD2, but without DNA this stays unchecked. The CDR3 has 17 residues. Germline V gene data show CDR1 as MNHEY and CDR2 as SVGEGT. The CDR3 here is CASSRGLAGGPYNEQFF.

The V call is TRBV7-9, the J call TRBJ2-7; the TRBD2 assignment by TCRdb is unverifiable without DNA. Germline loops: CDR1 SEHNR, CDR2 FQNEAQ (reference sequence). This CDR3 is 13 amino acids long. The CDR3 spells CASSFPGGLEQYF.

This chain uses TRBV7-6 with TRBJ2-7. This CDR3 has 13 residues. Germline V CDR1 and CDR2: SGHVS, FNYEAQ. The CDR3: CASSLASGNEQYF.

The chain has TRBV6-2 or TRBV6-3 and TRBJ2-7. The CDR3 sequence is 13 residues long. Germline lookup yields CDR1 MNHEY and CDR2 SVGEGT. CDR3: CASSYSHNYEQYF.